Presented here are 31 T cell receptor beta chains from one specimen sequenced in a study of identical twins. TCRdb re-analysed the 5' RACE reads in MiXCR, keeping a single row per CDR3 protein. The top ten clones hold roughly 1.6% of a sample with about 900,000 distinct CDR3 sequences, 9% to 15% of them seen once. This sample was also put to use in a study of yellow fever vaccine responses in identical twins.

Specimen: PBMCs. These receptor sequences come from a young woman in good health.

This clonotype was observed a handful of times. The chain is built from TRBV6-1 and TRBJ2-3, with D uncertain. CDR3 length: 17 residues. In germline, CDR1 is MNHNS, CDR2 SASEGT. Trimming left V 3 bases short and J 2 bases short, with 18 bases between. CDR3 amino acids: CASSDQETQSYTDTQYF. CDR3 nucleotide sequence: TGTGCCAGCAGTGATCAAGAGACCCAAAGTTACACAGATACGCAGTATTTT.

There are a few counts of this clonotype. The CDR3 is CSAPGEPTDTQYF. In DNA form, the CDR3 reads TGCAGTGCCCCCGGGGAGCCTACAGATACGCAGTATTTT. V usage is TRBV20-1 and J usage is TRBJ2-3, with a weak D call TRBD2 (5 bases). V lost 6 bases to trimming and J lost 3 bases, with 13 bases between them. CDR3 length: 13 amino acids. The germline gives CDR1 DFQATT, CDR2 SNEGSKA (reference sequence).

The chain employs TRBV11-2 and TRBJ2-1, with TRBD2 identical over 7 bases. CDR1 and CDR2 from the germline V gene are SGHAT and FQNNGV. The J segment lost 5 bases and the V segment lost 3 bases, leaving 7 bases of the junction unmatched. The CDR3 is 15 amino acids. CDR3 sequence reads: CASSLGLAVHNEQFF. The CDR3 region has the DNA TGTGCCAGCAGCTTGGGGCTAGCGGTCCACAATGAGCAGTTCTTC. Combining the CDR3 with reference TRBV11-2 and TRBJ2-1 gives the whole variable domain EAGVAQSPRYKIIEKRQSVAFWCNPISGHATLYWYQQILGQGPKLLIQFQNNGVVDDSQLPKDRFSAERLKGVDSTLKIQPAKLEDSAVYLCASSLGLAVHNEQFFGPGTRLTVL.

The chain links TRBV5-5 to TRBJ2-2; D remains ambiguous. This CDR3 comprises 16 residues. Germline loops: CDR1 SGHKS, CDR2 YYEKEE (reference sequence). Trimming pared 2 bases from V and 0 bases from J, leaving 11 bases between. CDR3 DNA sequence: TGTGCCAGCAGCTTTGGAGTTCTACCGAACACCGGGGAGCTGTTTTTT. Amino acids: CASSFGVLPNTGELFF.

The rearrangement uses TRBV28 and TRBJ2-7; TRBD1 agrees at 8 bases. V lost 5 bases to trimming and J lost 4 bases; unmatched junction nucleotides: 10. The CDR3 has 15 amino acids. Germline CDR1 reads MDHEN; CDR2 reads SYDVKM. The CDR3 here is CASSTWTGPLYEQYV. CDR3 sequence (DNA): TGTGCCAGCAGTACTTGGACAGGGCCTCTTTACGAGCAGTACGTC.

The chain combines TRBV6-1 with TRBJ2-1; either TRBD1 or TRBD2 may supply D (5 bases each). CDR3 size: 14 residues. Germline V lookup: CDR1 MNHNS, CDR2 SASEGT. V was clipped by 8 bases and J by 9 bases, with 20 bases between them. The CDR3 DNA is TGTGCCAGCGGGGACGGCCCGCCGGAAGGTGAGCAGTTCTTC. The encoded protein is CASGDGPPEGEQFF.

The rearrangement joins TRBV5-4 to TRBJ1-2; possible D gene TRBD1, 5 bases. The CDR3 totals 13 residues. Germline V gives CDR1 SGHNT, CDR2 YYREEE (reference sequence). The V gene lost 6 bases and the J gene lost 8 bases, with 17 bases spanning the gap. Here the CDR3 DNA reads TGTGCCAGCACCTCGGGTGGGACTTGGGGCTACACCTTC. Protein product: CASTSGGTWGYTF.

The chain has TRBV11-2 and TRBJ2-3, with D perhaps TRBD1 or TRBD2 (5 bases each). Trimming stripped 5 bases from V and 4 bases from J, with 16 bases between. CDR3 length: 15 amino acids. Germline CDR1 SGHAT, CDR2 FQNNGV. DNA of the CDR3: TGTGCCAGCAGCCCGGGTCTCGTGGGGGCAGATACGCAGTATTTT. It is translated as CASSPGLVGADTQYF.

This clonotype was observed a handful of times. The V and J genes are TRBV29-1 and TRBJ2-1, with D perhaps being TRBD1 or TRBD2 (6 bases each). This CDR3 contains 13 residues. Trimming took 2 bases from V and 15 from J, leaving 20 bases between them. Germline-derived CDR1 and CDR2 are SQVTM and ANQGSEA. CDR3 sequence reads: CSVERGGTTDLFF. The CDR3 DNA reads TGCAGCGTTGAACGGGGCGGGACAACCGATTTGTTCTTC.

In its sample, this clonotype was seen a few times. V usage is TRBV11-2 and J usage is TRBJ1-1; 8 bases align to TRBD1. This CDR3 region has 16 residues. Germline values: CDR1 SGHAT, CDR2 FQNNGV. Trimming cost V 4 bases and J 0 bases; bases outside gene matches: 7. Written as DNA, the CDR3 is TGTGCCAGCAGCTCCGCCCGACAGGGGATGAACACTGAAGCTTTCTTT. Protein: CASSSARQGMNTEAFF.

A few counts support this clonotype. This sequence joins TRBV20-1 and TRBJ2-7; 8 bases agree with TRBD2. The trim removed 6 bases at V and 3 bases at J, leaving 7 bases unmatched. The CDR3 sequence is 13 residues long. From germline, CDR1 is DFQATT and CDR2 SNEGSKA (reference sequence). CDR3 protein: CSARRAGGYEQYF. CDR3 DNA: TGCAGTGCCAGGCGGGCGGGGGGCTACGAGCAGTACTTC.

This clonotype was detected a few times. The chain uses TRBV7-9 and TRBJ2-5, with 7 bases lining up with TRBD1. The V gene end was trimmed by 2 bases and the J gene end by 0 bases; junction bases not matched to a gene: 6. This CDR3 is built from 16 residues. Germline V lookup: CDR1 SEHNR, CDR2 FQNEAQ (reference sequence). The CDR3 region is CASSLLGQDYQETQYF. CDR3 nucleotides: TGTGCCAGCAGCTTACTCGGACAGGACTACCAAGAGACCCAGTACTTC.

The genes are TRBV5-5 and TRBJ2-7; no clear D. The germline V and J ends were trimmed by 1 base and 0 bases, with 14 bases remaining between them. The germline CDR1 and CDR2 sequences are SGHKS and YYEKEE (reference sequence). The CDR3 loop spans 16 amino acids. The CDR3: CASSLSRSSSSYEQYV. The CDR3 region has the DNA TGTGCCAGCAGCTTGAGTCGTTCTTCGAGCTCCTACGAGCAGTACGTC.

The rearrangement uses TRBV28 and TRBJ2-3; 8 bases are a match to TRBD1. From germline, CDR1 is MDHEN and CDR2 SYDVKM. Trimming at V came to 4 bases and at J to 1 base, leaving 10 bases not matched to a gene. The CDR3 is made up of 17 amino acids. This chain's CDR3 is CASSSLPDRDGTDTQYF. The CDR3 nucleotides read TGTGCCAGCAGTTCCCTCCCGGACAGGGATGGCACAGATACGCAGTATTTT.

This clonotype was counted a single time. The chain joins TRBV3-1 to TRBJ2-7; weak D call: TRBD2 (6 bases). V was clipped by 3 bases and J by 5 bases, with 23 bases between them. This CDR3 contains 17 residues. The germline gives CDR1 LGHDT, CDR2 YNNKEL (reference sequence). CDR3 residues: CASSQPGSGAGLDEQYF. For the CDR3, the DNA is TGTGCCAGCAGCCAGCCGGGATCGGGAGCGGGTCTCGACGAGCAGTACTTC.

This chain connects TRBV20-1 to TRBJ2-5; D gene uncertain. V lost 3 bases and J lost 1, with 6 bases in between. There are 12 residues in the CDR3. Germline V gene sequence: CDR1 DFQATT, CDR2 SNEGSKA (reference sequence). CDR3 loop: CSASAIQETQYF. For the CDR3, the DNA is TGCAGTGCTAGCGCAATCCAAGAGACCCAGTACTTC.

The chain joins TRBV7-3 to TRBJ2-5, with 8 bases lining up with TRBD2. The CDR3 spans 14 residues. V shed 5 bases, J shed 5 bases, and the junction held 7 bases outside the gene matches. Germline CDR1 and CDR2: SGHTA and FQGTGA. CDR3 nucleotides: TGTGCCAGCAGCCCAGCGGGAGACGGGGAGACCCAGTACTTC. This gives the protein CASSPAGDGETQYF.

This clonotype has a count of ten or more. The chain links TRBV15 to TRBJ2-5, with D possibly matching TRBD2 (5 bases). Per germline, CDR1 LNHNV and CDR2 YYDKDF (reference sequence). The CDR3 length is 15 residues. Trimming took off 1 base at V and 3 bases at J, with 12 bases between the two ends. In DNA, the CDR3 is TGTGCCACCAGCAGAGTAGGGCTAGCAGAAGAGACCCAGTACTTC. It translates to CATSRVGLAEETQYF.

Only a few counts were recorded for this clonotype. The chain is built from TRBV29-1 and TRBJ1-1, with D hard to call. CDR3 size: 12 residues. Trimming left V 2 bases short and J 7 bases short, with 11 bases between. Germline V gives CDR1 SQVTM, CDR2 ANQGSEA. The CDR3 region has the DNA TGCAGCGTTGAACCGGAGCCAGGTGAAGCTTTCTTT. Its translation is CSVEPEPGEAFF. Looking up the rest from reference TRBV29-1 and TRBJ1-1 gives the full variable domain: SAVISQKPSRDICQRGTSLTIQCQVDSQVTMMFWYRQQPGQSLTLIATANQGSEATYESGFVIDKFPISRPNLTFSTLTVSNMSPEDSSIYLCSVEPEPGEAFFGQGTRLTVV.

V and J are TRBV7-9 and TRBJ2-2; maybe TRBD1 (6 bases). V shed 4 bases and J shed 5 bases, with 11 bases lying between them. The CDR3 is 14 residues long. CDR1 and CDR2 (germline): SEHNR, FQNEAQ (reference sequence). This CDR3 reads CASSSTGLTGELFF. The CDR3 DNA reads as TGTGCCAGCAGCTCGACAGGTTTGACCGGGGAGCTGTTTTTT.

This clonotype was observed a few times. This chain connects TRBV29-1 to TRBJ1-2; D unclear. The CDR3 is 13 residues long. V lost 0 bases and J lost 8, with 13 bases in between. CDR1 and CDR2 from the germline V gene are SQVTM and ANQGSEA. The CDR3 sequence is CSVEDPGSDGYTF. In DNA form, the CDR3 reads TGCAGCGTTGAAGATCCCGGATCCGACGGCTACACCTTC.

At least ten counts were recorded for this clonotype. In nucleotides, the CDR3 is TGTGCCAGCAGTTTGCCCAGCAGCTCCTACGAGCAGTACTTC. Translated, it gives CASSLPSSSYEQYF. The rearrangement links TRBV28 to TRBJ2-7, with unresolved D. With 3 bases removed from V and 0 bases from J, the gap between germline ends came to 9 bases. Germline values: CDR1 MDHEN, CDR2 SYDVKM. The CDR3 totals 14 residues.

V usage is TRBV5-6 and J usage is TRBJ2-1, with TRBD1 as a possible D gene (6 bases). Deletions cut 1 base from V and 7 bases from J, with 24 bases between. The V gene's germline CDR1 is SGHDT and CDR2 YYEEEE. This CDR3 comprises 18 residues. CDR3 amino acids: CASSLKQGGGTGVNEQFF. The CDR3 coding sequence is TGTGCCAGCAGCTTGAAACAGGGTGGCGGTACGGGTGTTAATGAGCAGTTCTTC.

The chain uses TRBV15 and TRBJ2-2, with D possibly called TRBD1 or TRBD2 (5 bases each). Germline lookup yields CDR1 LNHNV and CDR2 YYDKDF (reference sequence). This CDR3 contains 17 residues. V lost 0 bases and J lost 3, with 14 bases in between. The chain's CDR3 is CATSRDWDHDDTGELFF. DNA of the CDR3: TGTGCCACCAGCAGAGATTGGGACCACGATGACACCGGGGAGCTGTTTTTT.

This clonotype was found a few times. J is TRBJ1-5 and V is TRBV6-9; D unclear. Germline CDR1 reads MNHGY; CDR2 reads SVAAGI. This CDR3 spans 13 amino acids. Trimming removed 0 bases from V and 9 bases from J, with 9 bases in between. The CDR3 is CASSYSNGVPQHF. The CDR3 region has the DNA TGTGCCAGCAGTTATTCGAATGGAGTGCCCCAGCATTTT.

The chain has TRBV2 and TRBJ2-1; 7 bases are shared with TRBD1. This CDR3 contains 16 residues. Trimming at V came to 5 bases and at J to 2 bases, leaving 9 bases not matched to a gene. The germline V gene has CDR1 SNHLY and CDR2 FYNNEI. The CDR3 protein is CASSSGRDSPYNEQFF. DNA of the CDR3: TGTGCCAGCAGTTCCGGCCGGGACAGTCCCTACAATGAGCAGTTCTTC.

This clonotype came up a few times. The rearrangement links TRBV7-8 to TRBJ1-1; 11 nucleotides match TRBD1. Looked up from germline, CDR1 is SGHVS and CDR2 is FQNEAQ. The CDR3 loop spans 14 amino acids. V was pared by 1 base and J by 10 bases, with 5 bases of the junction left unmatched. The CDR3 loop reads CASSLEGTGGGAFF. DNA for the CDR3: TGTGCCAGCAGCTTAGAAGGGACAGGGGGAGGAGCTTTCTTT.

The chain combines TRBV28 with TRBJ2-5; D gene ambiguous. Per the germline V gene, CDR1 is MDHEN and CDR2 is SYDVKM. This CDR3 is 12 amino acids long. V was cut by 8 bases and J by 2 bases, with 9 bases left in between. The CDR3 DNA reads as TGTGCCAGCGCACTACAGCAAGAGACCCAGTACTTC. Translating it yields CASALQQETQYF.

The chain links TRBV10-3 to TRBJ1-1; 7 bases agree with TRBD1. CDR1 is ENHRY, CDR2 SYGVKD, per germline. This CDR3 has 14 residues. The V gene end was trimmed by 4 bases and the J gene end by 3 bases; junction bases not matched to a gene: 5. The CDR3 DNA reads TGTGCCATCAGTGGGGGCAGGGGGGACACTGAAGCTTTCTTT. Protein: CAISGGRGDTEAFF.

This clonotype was seen only a few times. This chain uses TRBV11-2 with TRBJ1-1; tentatively, D is TRBD1 (5 bases). Between the trimmed V and J ends, which lost 2 bases and 1 base, there was a span of 11 bases. Germline V gene lookup returns CDR1 SGHAT and CDR2 FQNNGV. The CDR3 consists of 15 residues. CDR3 nucleotides: TGTGCCAGCAGCTTATTCGAGGGGCGGAACACTGAAGCTTTCTTT. It translates to CASSLFEGRNTEAFF.

In its sample, this clonotype was seen a few times. This sequence joins TRBV20-1 and TRBJ2-1, with D uncertain. CDR1 is DFQATT, CDR2 SNEGSKA, per germline (reference sequence). Trimming left V 6 bases short and J 7 bases short, with 16 bases between. The CDR3 extends over 13 amino acids. DNA of the CDR3: TGCAGTGCCCTCGCCCTGACCGTGAATGAGCAGTTCTTC. Amino acid sequence: CSALALTVNEQFF.